Listed below are T cell receptor beta chains from one sample, sequenced in a study of blood T cell repertoires in COVID-19. This table comes from immunoSEQ multiplex PCR, and its TCRdb copy is limited to in-frame clones, with some not included. There are around 140,000 clones in the sample; roughly 80% occur only once, and approximately 3.5% lies in the top ten. The sample comprised peripheral blood. These receptors were obtained from a man between 65 and 85 years old who had recovered from COVID-19. Each CDR3 is given with its conserved first and last residue.

v_call cdr3_aa
TRBV28 CASSVGAGGTGELFF
TRBV9 CASSLGLMNTEAFF
TRBV7-3 CASSPRASGRPDTQYF
TRBV10-2 CASSESGQRNGYTF
TRBV30 CAWSLKSTEAFF
TRBV4-3 CASSQDPSVNEQFF
TRBV6-1 CASSEGAGLYNSPLHF
TRBV7-9 CASSQAAVFGQFF
TRBV3-1/TRBV3-2 CATGTGGTYEQYF
TRBV5-1 CASSPRPATGELFF
TRBV7-9 CASSPSVNTEAFF
TRBV15 CATSRGGEDGTQYF
TRBV19 CASSIFAGSNEQFF
TRBV19 CASSFRGAGELFF
TRBV3-1/TRBV3-2 CASSQDPMRGISYEQYF
TRBV30 CAWSKWERQETQYF
TRBV7-9 CASSLAVGGGGYTF
TRBV19 CASSMTSPGAIQPQHF
TRBV3-1/TRBV3-2 CASSRGKDRRETQYF
TRBV5-4 CASSFGGATDNEKLFF
TRBV4-1 CASSQTPGTGPYNEQFF
TRBV5-1 CASSGGLEGEKLFF
TRBV12-5 CGSQGAGGPKETQYF
TRBV10-1 CASSEDAPGTGELFF
TRBV30 CAWRKTGGVGNEKLFF
TRBV14 CASSQDWDYNPQYF
TRBV24-1 CATSDSTDYNEQFF
TRBV27 CASSPQGLGYGYTF
TRBV5-4 CASSEITDTEAFF
TRBV14 CASSQDIREVQYF
TRBV5-6 CASSLVRGEAFF
TRBV4-1 CASSQGGRSGNYGYTF
TRBV7-2 CASSVGLAVTYNEQFF
TRBV11-3 CASSFSGMGNEQFF
TRBV19 CASIPRGQTNQPQHF
TRBV27 CASRGDSSYEQYF
TRBV18 CASSPPGLSSYNEQFF
TRBV4-1 CASSQALAGVSYEQYF
TRBV19 CASSRLAFSYEQYF
TRBV27 CASSLGLNTGELFF
TRBV7-9 CASSFSAVGTEAFF
TRBV7-9 CASREGQGVIADTQYF
TRBV6-2/TRBV6-3 CASSWISLYNEQFF
TRBV6-5 CASPPLAGPQETQYF